The 12 T cell receptor beta chains in this list originate from one sample, sequenced in a study of T cell responses to AZD1222 COVID-19 vaccine. Generated by immunoSEQ multiplex PCR, the TCRdb table keeps only in-frame clones and is missing some. This table has about 120,000 clones, roughly nine tenths appearing once. Specimen: peripheral blood, collected on day 0 of AZD1222 vaccination. All receptors come from an adult in good health.

The rearrangement links TRBV7-9 to TRBJ2-6; D could derive from TRBD1 or TRBD2 (5 bases each). The germline V gene encodes CDR1 SEHNR and CDR2 FQNEAQ (reference sequence). V was trimmed by 1 base and J by 3 bases, leaving 13 bases between them. This CDR3 has 17 amino acids. The CDR3 here is CASSLGQGVGGANVLTF. The CDR3 region has the DNA TGTGCCAGCAGCTTAGGTCAGGGAGTAGGTGGGGCCAACGTCCTGACTTTC.

V usage is TRBV5-6 and J usage is TRBJ2-5; D tentatively reads TRBD1 or TRBD2 (6 bases each). The CDR3 contains 14 residues. V gave up 6 bases and J gave up 2 bases, with 14 bases separating them. Germline assignment: CDR1 SGHDT and CDR2 YYEEEE. The CDR3 nucleotides read TGTGCCAGCAACATACAGGGAGGTCAAGAGACCCAGTACTTC. It yields the protein CASNIQGGQETQYF.

The chain couples TRBV21-1 to TRBJ1-4. TRBV21-1 constitutes a pseudogene. The CDR3 covers 16 residues. This CDR3 reads CASSQNYRVTNEKLFF. CDR3 DNA: TGTGCCAGCAGCCAAAATTATAGGGTGACTAATGAAAAACTGTTTTTT.

V is TRBV27 and J is TRBJ2-1; D is perhaps TRBD2 (6 bases). The CDR3 is 13 amino acids. V was clipped by 6 bases and J by 3 bases, with 9 bases between them. Germline values: CDR1 MNHEY, CDR2 SMNVEV (reference sequence). CDR3 DNA: TGTGCCAGCAGCGGGAGACTCTACAATGAGCAGTTCTTC. As protein: CASSGRLYNEQFF.

As DNA, the CDR3 is TGTGCCTGGAGTGTGGCAGGGGATCAGCCCCAGCATTTT. This encodes CAWSVAGDQPQHF. The chain links TRBV30 to TRBJ1-5; tentatively, D is TRBD1 (6 bases). The V and J ends lost 0 bases and 5 bases respectively, with 8 bases between them. Per germline, CDR1 GTSNPN and CDR2 SVGIG (reference sequence). This CDR3 comprises 13 residues.

A single count supports this clone. This sequence joins TRBV15 and TRBJ1-1; perhaps TRBD1 as D (5 bases). The V end lost 5 bases, the J end lost 4 bases, and 11 bases lay between the germline ends. The CDR3 contains 13 residues. CDR1 LNHNV and CDR2 YYDKDF come from the germline V gene (reference sequence). The CDR3 loop reads CATSPRQFTEAFF. In DNA, the CDR3 is TGTGCCACCAGCCCTCGACAGTTCACTGAAGCTTTCTTT.

This chain joins TRBV27 and TRBJ2-5; 7 bases agree with TRBD2. CDR1 and CDR2 (germline): MNHEY, SMNVEV (reference sequence). The CDR3 extends over 15 amino acids. The junction had 9 bases not matched to a gene; V was cut back by 6 bases and J by 2 bases. In nucleotides, the CDR3 is TGTGCCAGCAGCCCTAGACTAGCCCCTCAAGAGACCCAGTACTTC. Translation gives CASSPRLAPQETQYF.

The V call is TRBV7-8, the J call TRBJ2-3, with 11 bases that match TRBD1. The V gene end was trimmed by 2 bases and the J gene end by 2 bases; junction bases not matched to a gene: 3. This CDR3 is 16 amino acids long. From germline, CDR1 is SGHVS and CDR2 FQNEAQ. CDR3: CASSLRGQGVTDTQYF. The CDR3 region has the DNA TGTGCCAGCAGCTTAAGGGGACAGGGGGTCACAGATACGCAGTATTTT. Full variable domain (rest looked up from reference TRBV7-8 and TRBJ2-3): GAGVSQSPRYKVAKRGQDVALRCDPISGHVSLFWYQQALGQGPEFLTYFQNEAQLDKSGLPSDRFFAERPEGSVSTLKIQRTQQEDSAVYLCASSLRGQGVTDTQYFGPGTRLTVL.

The chain links TRBV7-3 to TRBJ1-2, with D tentatively TRBD1 (6 bases). Germline V gene data show CDR1 as SGHTA and CDR2 as FQGTGA. V lost 2 bases, J lost 7 bases, and 14 bases lay in between. CDR3 length equals 14 residues. CDR3 residues: CASSLYQGSGGYTF. CDR3 nucleotide sequence: TGTGCCAGCAGCTTATATCAGGGGTCCGGTGGCTACACCTTC. Combining the CDR3 with reference TRBV7-3 and TRBJ1-2 gives the whole variable domain GAGVSQTPSNKVTEKGKYVELRCDPISGHTALYWYRQSLGQGPEFLIYFQGTGAADDSGLPNDRFFAVRPEGSVSTLKIQRTERGDSAVYLCASSLYQGSGGYTFGSGTRLTVV.

The chain combines TRBV7-2 with TRBJ1-6; perhaps TRBD1 as D (5 bases). This CDR3 comprises 15 residues. Trimming took 5 bases from V and 6 from J, leaving 14 bases between them. Germline V gene data show CDR1 as SGHTA and CDR2 as FQGNSA. The CDR3 loop is CASSPRGGSNSPLHF. CDR3 DNA sequence: TGTGCCAGCAGCCCCCGGGGGGGAAGTAATTCACCCCTCCACTTT.

The chain employs TRBV20-1 and TRBJ1-6; D is ambiguous. Deletions cut 4 bases from V and 18 bases from J, with 16 bases between. Looked up from germline, CDR1 is DFQATT and CDR2 is SNEGSKA (reference sequence). This CDR3 is built from 11 residues. The CDR3 loop is CSAKGPLAAHF. CDR3 nucleotides: TGCAGTGCTAAAGGGCCGTTAGCGGCCCACTTT.

The chain is built from TRBV27 and TRBJ1-1; D is possibly TRBD1 (5 bases). CDR1 MNHEY and CDR2 SMNVEV come from the germline V gene (reference sequence). This CDR3 region has 13 residues. Between the trimmed V and J ends, which lost 7 bases and 3 bases, there was a span of 12 bases. As DNA, the CDR3 is TGTGCCAGCACAGCAGGGCGTTACACTGAAGCTTTCTTT. Residues: CASTAGRYTEAFF.